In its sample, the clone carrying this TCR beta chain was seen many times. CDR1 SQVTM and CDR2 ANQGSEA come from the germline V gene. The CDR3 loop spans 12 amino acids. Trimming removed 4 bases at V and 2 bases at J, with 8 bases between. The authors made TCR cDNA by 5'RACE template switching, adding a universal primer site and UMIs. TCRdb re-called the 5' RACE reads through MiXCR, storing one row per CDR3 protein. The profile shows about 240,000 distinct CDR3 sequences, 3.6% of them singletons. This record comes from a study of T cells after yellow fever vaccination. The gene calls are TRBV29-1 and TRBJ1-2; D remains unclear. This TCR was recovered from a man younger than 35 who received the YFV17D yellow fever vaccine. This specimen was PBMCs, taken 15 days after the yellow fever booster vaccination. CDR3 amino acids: CSVGHLNYGYTF. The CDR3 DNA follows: TGCAGCGTTGGACACTTAAACTATGGCTACACCTTC.